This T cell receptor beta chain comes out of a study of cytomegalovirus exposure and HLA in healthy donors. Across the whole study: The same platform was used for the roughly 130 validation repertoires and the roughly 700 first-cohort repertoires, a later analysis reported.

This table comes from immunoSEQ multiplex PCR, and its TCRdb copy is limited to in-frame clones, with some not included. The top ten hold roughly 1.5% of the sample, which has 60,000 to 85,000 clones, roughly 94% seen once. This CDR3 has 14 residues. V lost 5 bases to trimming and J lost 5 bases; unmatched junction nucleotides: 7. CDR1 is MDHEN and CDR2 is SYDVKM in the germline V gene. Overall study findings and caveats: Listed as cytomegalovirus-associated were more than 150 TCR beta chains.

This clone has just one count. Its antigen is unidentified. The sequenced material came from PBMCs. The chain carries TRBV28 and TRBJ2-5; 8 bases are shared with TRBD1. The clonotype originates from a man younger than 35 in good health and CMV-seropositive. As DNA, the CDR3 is TGTGCCAGCAGTCCCCGACAGGGGCGGGAGACCCAGTACTTC. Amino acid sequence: CASSPRQGRETQYF.